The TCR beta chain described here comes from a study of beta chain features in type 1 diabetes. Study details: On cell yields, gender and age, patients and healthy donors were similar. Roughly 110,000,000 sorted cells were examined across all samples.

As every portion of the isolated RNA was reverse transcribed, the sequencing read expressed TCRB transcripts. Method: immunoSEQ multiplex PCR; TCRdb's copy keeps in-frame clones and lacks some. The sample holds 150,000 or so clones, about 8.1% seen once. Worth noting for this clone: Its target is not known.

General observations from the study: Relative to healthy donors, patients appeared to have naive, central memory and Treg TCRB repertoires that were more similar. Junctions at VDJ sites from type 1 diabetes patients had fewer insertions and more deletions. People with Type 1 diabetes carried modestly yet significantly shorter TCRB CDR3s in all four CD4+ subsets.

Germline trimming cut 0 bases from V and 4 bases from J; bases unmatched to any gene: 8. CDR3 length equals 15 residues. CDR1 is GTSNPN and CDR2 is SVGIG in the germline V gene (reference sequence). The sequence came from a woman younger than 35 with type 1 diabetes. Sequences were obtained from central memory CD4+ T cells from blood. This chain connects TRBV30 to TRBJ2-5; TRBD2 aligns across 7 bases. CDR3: CAWSVRGVIGETQYF. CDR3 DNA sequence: TGTGCCTGGAGTGTACGGGGGGTTATCGGAGAGACCCAGTACTTC.